This T cell receptor (beta chain) was identified during a study of T-cell reconstitution after alpha-beta-depleted transplantation in children. Notes on the study in general: As was reported, about two months after transplant, alpha-beta T cells came from several hundred expanded graft clones.

Preparation of the TCRbeta library was carried out with unique molecular identifiers. TCRdb reanalysed the PCR reads using MiXCR and keeps one entry per CDR3 protein. The sample comprises a few hundred thousand distinct CDR3 sequences, about 9.4% of which are singletons, and 7.5% rests with the top ten. This clonotype appeared many times. Its antigen remains unidentified. The sample consisted of PBMCs, taken before TCRalphabeta/CD19-depleted stem cell transplant. This clonotype was sampled from a boy under three years old with acute myeloid leukemia, due to receive a stem cell transplant.

The CDR3 DNA is TGTGCCACCGGTGTGGGTTCCTCTGGGGCCAACGTCCTGACTTTC. Residues: CATGVGSSGANVLTF. The chain links TRBV24-1 to TRBJ2-6, with D unresolved. Germline CDR1 KGHDR, CDR2 SFDVKD. V lost 9 bases, J lost 0 bases, and 11 bases lay in between. The CDR3 has 15 residues.